The 14 T cell receptor beta chains given below trace back to one sample, sequenced in a study of blood T cell repertoires in COVID-19. TCRdb keeps only in-frame clones here, not all; method: immunoSEQ multiplex PCR. The sample consists of about 210,000 clones, 80% to 90% of them appearing once. The source material was peripheral blood. The receptors derive from a woman in her forties or fifties with active or convalescent COVID-19.

The chain recombines TRBV11-2 with TRBJ2-1; D not resolved. This CDR3 has 15 residues. Trimming left V 5 bases short and J 0 bases short, with 11 bases between. Germline V gene lookup returns CDR1 SGHAT and CDR2 FQNNGV. The CDR3 is CASSVGTSSYNEQFF. The CDR3 DNA sequence: TGTGCCAGCAGCGTGGGCACGAGCTCCTACAATGAGCAGTTCTTC.

The chain employs TRBV28 and TRBJ2-1, with TRBD1 as a possible D gene (5 bases). Trimming shortened V by 2 bases and J by 1 base, and 9 bases separated the two germline ends. The CDR3 length is 15 residues. The germline V gene encodes CDR1 MDHEN and CDR2 SYDVKM. CDR3 sequence (DNA): TGTGCCAGCAGTTTACCCACAGGATCCTACAATGAGCAGTTCTTC. This translates into CASSLPTGSYNEQFF.

This chain joins TRBV29-1 and TRBJ1-2, with TRBD1 identical over 7 bases. J lost 6 bases, V lost 6 bases, and 1 base had no gene match. The CDR3 extends over 10 amino acids. From germline, CDR1 is SQVTM and CDR2 ANQGSEA. The CDR3 DNA reads as TGCAGCGTGGGGACAGATGGCTACACCTTC. Protein: CSVGTDGYTF.

This clone was found once. The chain combines TRBV6-1 with TRBJ1-2; TRBD1 matches 11 bases. Germline assignment: CDR1 MNHNS and CDR2 SASEGT. This CDR3 comprises 17 residues. The junction had 11 bases not matched to a gene; V was cut back by 4 bases and J by 4 bases. CDR3 protein: CASSARTGGAPGYGYTF. DNA for the CDR3: TGTGCCAGCAGTGCTCGGACAGGGGGCGCCCCAGGCTATGGCTACACCTTC.

On this clone: Compared with germline, one end of the junction differs, possibly owing to a read error. The rearrangement joins TRBV3-1 (or the pseudogene TRBV3-2) to TRBJ2-1, with TRBD2 as a possible D gene (6 bases). Germline V gene data show CDR1 as LGHDT and CDR2 as YNNKEL (reference sequence). CDR3 length: 13 amino acids. CDR3 in DNA: TGTGCCAGCAGCCTCGGGACTCCGGAGTTGCGGGTCTTC. This gives the protein CASSLGTPELRVF.

The V gene is TRBV3-1 (or the pseudogene TRBV3-2), the J gene TRBJ2-3; D is perhaps TRBD2 (5 bases). Trimming left V 2 bases short and J 3 bases short, with 15 bases between. Looked up from germline, CDR1 is LGHDT and CDR2 is YNNKEL (reference sequence). CDR3 length: 16 residues. The CDR3 protein is CASSQLSGSGTDTQYF. In DNA form, the CDR3 reads TGTGCCAGCAGCCAATTGTCGGGGAGTGGGACAGATACGCAGTATTTT.

The sample holds one count of this clone. This chain joins TRBV4-1 and TRBJ1-5; 10 bases are a match to TRBD1. After removal of 3 bases from V and 1 base from J, the junction contained 12 bases not matched to a gene. Germline V gives CDR1 MGHRA, CDR2 YSYEKL. The CDR3 extends over 19 amino acids. CDR3 sequence: CASSQYARDRGESNQPQHF. CDR3 bases: TGCGCCAGCAGCCAGTACGCCCGGGACAGGGGAGAAAGCAATCAGCCCCAGCATTTT.

The chain combines TRBV4-1 with TRBJ1-5; no reliable D call. Trimming shortened V by 1 base and J by 2 bases, and 12 bases separated the two germline ends. Germline CDR1 MGHRA, CDR2 YSYEKL. The CDR3 has 16 residues. The CDR3 DNA follows: TGCGCCAGCAGCCAAGTGGGAGGGTTCGGCAATCAGCCCCAGCATTTT. It encodes CASSQVGGFGNQPQHF.

This chain uses TRBV5-4 with TRBJ2-2; TRBD2 matches at 7 bases. V shed 2 bases, J shed 1 base, and the junction held 2 bases outside the gene matches. Germline V gives CDR1 SGHNT, CDR2 YYREEE (reference sequence). The CDR3 is 15 amino acids. The CDR3 DNA is TGTGCCAGCAGCTTTAAGCGGGAGAACACCGGGGAGCTGTTTTTT. Encoded protein: CASSFKRENTGELFF.

The rearrangement uses TRBV24-1 and TRBJ1-2, with 7 bases matching TRBD1. Trimming cost V 7 bases and J 2 bases; bases outside gene matches: 6. This CDR3 is built from 14 residues. Per the germline V gene, CDR1 is KGHDR and CDR2 is SFDVKD. CDR3 region: CATRDSQGNYGYTF. In DNA, the CDR3 is TGTGCCACCAGAGACTCACAGGGGAACTATGGCTACACCTTC.

The gene calls are TRBV7-2 and TRBJ2-3; TRBD2 aligns across 7 bases. Germline V gene sequence: CDR1 SGHTA, CDR2 FQGNSA. Trimming at V came to 3 bases and at J to 0 bases, leaving 3 bases not matched to a gene. CDR3 length: 15 residues. CDR3 in DNA: TGTGCCAGCAGCTTTGGAGCGGGGAGCACAGATACGCAGTATTTT. This translates into CASSFGAGSTDTQYF.

The CDR3 sequence: CASKPGLAGIPSYNEQFF. Here the CDR3 DNA reads TGTGCCAGCAAACCGGGACTAGCGGGGATACCCTCCTACAATGAGCAGTTCTTC. The gene calls are TRBV2 and TRBJ2-1; TRBD2 matches 13 bases. The V segment lost 7 bases and the J segment 0 bases; nucleotides outside the gene matches: 9. Per germline, CDR1 SNHLY and CDR2 FYNNEI. The CDR3 is made up of 18 amino acids.

This sequence joins TRBV9 and TRBJ2-1, with TRBD2 identical over 13 bases. Germline trimming cut 0 bases from V and 8 bases from J; bases unmatched to any gene: 5. Per the germline V gene, CDR1 is SGDLS and CDR2 is YYNGEE. The CDR3 runs 16 residues. This CDR3 reads CASSVAMGTSGDEQFF. The DNA of the CDR3 is TGTGCCAGCAGCGTAGCAATGGGGACTAGCGGGGATGAGCAGTTCTTC.

The V and J genes are TRBV4-1 and TRBJ2-3, with TRBD2 matching 14 bases. The germline V gene has CDR1 MGHRA and CDR2 YSYEKL. There are 19 residues in the CDR3. Unmatched junction bases numbered 16, after V lost 5 bases and J lost 6 bases. The CDR3 loop reads CASSTRLAGGPEGRDTQYF. The CDR3 region has the DNA TGCGCCAGCAGCACTAGACTAGCGGGAGGGCCAGAGGGTAGGGATACGCAGTATTTT.